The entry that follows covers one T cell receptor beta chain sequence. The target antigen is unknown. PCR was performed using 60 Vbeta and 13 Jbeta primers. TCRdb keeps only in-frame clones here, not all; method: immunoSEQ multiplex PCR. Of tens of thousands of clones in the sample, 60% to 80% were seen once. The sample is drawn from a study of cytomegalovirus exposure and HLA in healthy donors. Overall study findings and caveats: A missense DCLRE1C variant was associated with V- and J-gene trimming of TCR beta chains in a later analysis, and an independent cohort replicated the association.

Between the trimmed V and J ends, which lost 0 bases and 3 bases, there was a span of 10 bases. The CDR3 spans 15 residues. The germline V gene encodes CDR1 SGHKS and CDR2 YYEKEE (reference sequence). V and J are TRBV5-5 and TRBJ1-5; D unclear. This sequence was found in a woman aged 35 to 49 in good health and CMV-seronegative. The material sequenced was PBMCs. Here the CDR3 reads CASSLADTYNQPQHF. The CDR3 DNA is TGTGCCAGCAGCTTGGCCGACACCTACAATCAGCCCCAGCATTTT. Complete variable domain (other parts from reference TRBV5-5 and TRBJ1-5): DAGVTQSPTHLIKTRGQQVTLRCSPISGHKSVSWYQQVLGQGPQFIFQYYEKEERGRGNFPDRFSARQFPNYSSELNVNALLLGDSALYLCASSLADTYNQPQHFGDGTRLSIL.